The present entry profiles one TCR beta chain with its context. This clonotype was detected ten times or more. Its antigen is currently not known. Base qualities are not at hand, and no much larger clone is one base apart. This specimen comes from a study of T cells after yellow fever vaccination (dated by TCRdb to between 2018 and 2021). Regarding the research as a whole: The SMART-Seq v4 Ultra Low Input RNA kit was used to prepare libraries from fractions with low cell numbers. Bulk TCR alpha and beta repertoires were sequenced longitudinally to track T-cell clones before and after primary and booster YFV17D yellow fever vaccination. Two healthy male donors, one aged 18 to 30 and one aged 30 to 40 years, made up the cohort. Blood was collected at multiple timepoints before and after primary and secondary immunization, and bulk PBMC replicates and cell subsets were isolated. Overall results and qualifications from the work: Only two donors were included in the study, so the extent to which the findings can be generalized is limited. A small fraction of clonotypes showed up in both the CD4 and CD8 compartments, probably as a result of convergent recombination. Most clones expanded after primary vaccination (almost 97% of CD4 and roughly 91% of CD8) were re-detected after the booster, suggesting that broad memory maintenance occurred. Computational filtering was needed because FACS-sorted repertoires could contain abundant contaminating clonotypes from the bulk population. Compared with the primary T-cell response, the secondary T-cell response was faster but weaker, reaching its peak on day 5 rather than on day 15.

Synthesis of TCR cDNA relied on 5'RACE template switching, a step that introduced a universal primer site along with unique molecular identifiers. Priming of cDNA synthesis was performed from both the TCR alpha and TCR beta constant segments. Libraries were amplified in two PCR steps, with sample barcodes and sequencing adapters added in the second step. Sequencing of libraries was done on Illumina HiSeq 2500 (2x100 bp) or NovaSeq (2x150 bp). The authors processed their data as follows. MIGEC was used to demultiplex reads and collapse the reads into UMI consensus sequences, and MiXCR was used for V(D)J alignment. Using edgeR on replicate PBMC samples, clonotypes were called vaccine-responding if FDR was below 0.01 and the log2 fold change was above 5 up to day 15. Each bulk clonotype was labeled CD4 or CD8 based on which sequenced repertoire, CD4 or CD8, contained the clonotype at higher abundance. Starting from the raw public reads, TCRdb applied fastp trimming at Q25, assembled clones with MiXCR and retained in-frame beta chains. When rows share a CDR3 protein, they turn into one entry using the most common DNA and genes. The V and J calls were determined by TCRdb, not by the authors. This sample gives almost 30,000 distinct CDR3 sequences in total; about 5% of them show up just once. Roughly 39% of the sample lies in the top ten.

This specimen's treatment or condition label, per the study, means: live attenuated yellow fever vaccine strain. PBMCs were isolated from peripheral blood using a standard Ficoll-Paque protocol. Dynabeads CD4 and CD8 positive selection kits were used to isolate CD4 and CD8 T-cell fractions. RNA was extracted with TriZol from bulk PBMCs, CD4 and CD8 fractions, and dextramer-positive and dextramer-negative fractions. Reading from cysteine to phenylalanine, the CDR3 counts 15 amino acids. Of the read, only the CDR3 DNA is kept; its 45 bases are in frame from base 1. The germline ends are 16 bases apart after V is trimmed by 6 bases and J by 5 bases. Taken from the germline V gene, the CDR1 and CDR2 loops are MNHNS and SASEGT.

The material was CD8+ T cells sorted from PBMCs, obtained 10 days after the yellow fever booster vaccination. The V and J genes are TRBV6-1 and TRBJ2-2; no confident D gene assignment can be made. This receptor was identified in a young man who received the YFV17D yellow fever vaccine. The nucleotide sequence is given as TGTGCCAGCAGCCCCGGAACAGTAGAAACCGGGGAGCTGTTTTTT. This is translated as CASSPGTVETGELFF.